Shown below are 8 T cell receptor beta chains from a single sample sequenced in a study of regulatory dendritic cells for organ transplantation. These receptors have no identified antigens. The protocol was immunoSEQ multiplex PCR, while the TCRdb copy is restricted to in-frame clones and leaves out a portion. The sample includes about 21,000 clones, 85% of them seen just once. CFSE-labeled sorted T cells met regulatory or mature dendritic cells for more than four days. Material for sequencing was naive CD4+ T cells from blood cultured with dendritic cells. Specified subset: CD45RA+ naive T cells. These receptors were taken from a human donor in good health.

V usage is TRBV5-4 and J usage is TRBJ2-1; D is undetermined. CDR1 SGHNT and CDR2 YYREEE come from the germline V gene (reference sequence). This CDR3 comprises 16 residues. With 2 bases removed from V and 7 bases from J, the gap between germline ends came to 19 bases. CDR3 residues: CASSFQSWASPNEQFF. CDR3 coding DNA: TGTGCCAGCAGCTTCCAATCTTGGGCTAGTCCGAATGAGCAGTTCTTC. Complete variable domain (other parts from reference TRBV5-4 and TRBJ2-1): ETGVTQSPTHLIKTRGQQVTLRCSSQSGHNTVSWYQQALGQGPQFIFQYYREEENGRGNFPPRFSGLQFPNYSSELNVNALELDDSALYLCASSFQSWASPNEQFFGPGTRLTVL.

The chain recombines TRBV5-8 with TRBJ2-1; TRBD2 agrees at 8 bases. CDR1 is SGHTS and CDR2 is YDEGEE in the germline V gene. The CDR3 consists of 15 residues. Trimming removed 1 base from V and 4 bases from J; junction bases left unmatched: 4. The DNA for the CDR3 is TGTGCCAGCAGCTTGAGGGGACTAGTTTACAATGAGCAGTTCTTC. It translates to CASSLRGLVYNEQFF.

The V gene is TRBV14, the J gene TRBJ2-1, with 10 bases identical to TRBD2. Germline V CDR1 and CDR2: SGHDN, FVKESK. This CDR3 comprises 17 residues. With 4 bases clipped from V and 9 bases from J, the junction kept 15 bases outside the gene matches. The DNA for the CDR3 is TGTGCCAGCAGCCCCCGTCCTGTATGGAGCGGGAGGGTTGAGCAGTTCTTC. Translation gives CASSPRPVWSGRVEQFF.

The chain couples TRBV28 to TRBJ1-4; 9 nucleotides align to TRBD1. CDR3 length: 15 amino acids. The ends lost 6 bases at V and 1 base at J; junction bases unmatched: 3. Looked up from germline, CDR1 is MDHEN and CDR2 is SYDVKM. The CDR3 DNA sequence: TGTGCCAGCAGGACAGGGGGTAGAACTAATGAAAAACTGTTTTTT. This translates into CASRTGGRTNEKLFF.

V gene TRBV9 combines with J gene TRBJ2-1; 9 nucleotides line up with TRBD2. Germline loops: CDR1 SGDLS, CDR2 YYNGEE. The CDR3 runs to 15 residues. The ends lost 4 bases at V and 4 bases at J; junction bases unmatched: 6. Written as DNA, the CDR3 is TGTGCCAGCAGCCCAAAGACTAGCGGTTACAATGAGCAGTTCTTC. Translation: CASSPKTSGYNEQFF. Filled out from reference TRBV9 and TRBJ2-1, the complete variable domain reads DSGVTQTPKHLITATGQRVTLRCSPRSGDLSVYWYQQSLDQGLQFLIQYYNGEERAKGNILERFSAQQFPDLHSELNLSSLELGDSALYFCASSPKTSGYNEQFFGPGTRLTVL.

The chain carries TRBV6-5 and TRBJ2-7; either TRBD1 or TRBD2 may fit D (5 bases each). CDR1 is MNHEY, CDR2 SVGAGI, per germline. V lost 5 bases to trimming and J lost 2 bases, with 16 bases between them. The CDR3 sequence is 15 residues long. The CDR3 loop reads CASSPGTAYTYEQYF. Here the CDR3 DNA reads TGTGCCAGCAGTCCAGGGACCGCATATACCTACGAGCAGTACTTC.

The chain combines TRBV30 with TRBJ2-4; no firm D call. The CDR3 runs to 14 residues. CDR1 GTSNPN and CDR2 SVGIG come from the germline V gene (reference sequence). V lost 7 bases to trimming and J lost 0 bases, with 13 bases between them. Written as DNA, the CDR3 is TGTGCCTACCACCGTGGGTTAGCCAAAAACATTCAGTACTTC. Residues: CAYHRGLAKNIQYF. The variable domain in full, completed from reference TRBV30 and TRBJ2-4, reads SQTIHQWPATLVQPVGSPLSLECTVEGTSNPNLYWYRQAAGRGLQLLFYSVGIGQISSEVPQNLSASRPQDRQFILSSKKLLLSDSGFYLCAYHRGLAKNIQYFGAGTRLSVL.

Here the CDR3 reads CASSPSGELFF. CDR3 nucleotides: TGTGCCAGCTCACCTTCCGGGGAGCTGTTTTTT. The rearrangement uses TRBV18 and TRBJ2-2; D unclear. This CDR3 is built from 11 residues. V gave up 3 bases and J gave up 6 bases, with 2 bases separating them. The V gene's germline CDR1 is KGHSH and CDR2 LQKENI. Variable domain in full (rest from reference TRBV18 and TRBJ2-2): NAGVMQNPRHLVRRRGQEARLRCSPMKGHSHVYWYRQLPEEGLKFMVYLQKENIIDESGMPKERFSAEFPKEGPSILRIQQVVRGDSAAYFCASSPSGELFFGEGSRLTVL.